This T cell receptor (beta chain) was found in a study of CD8 T cells in Susac syndrome. General observations from the study: As the study acknowledged, the number of individuals in its TCR sequencing and HLA analysis was relatively small.

Sequencing of TCR beta was performed on blood CD8+ and CD4+ T cells. Comments on this clonotype: Its antigen is currently unknown.

Reverse transcription of roughly 0.5 to 1 ug RNA was carried out with random hexamers. Across 54 Vbeta and 13 Jbeta, immunoSEQ multiplex PCR amplified TCR beta CDR3. TCRdb reprocessed the immunoSEQ multiplex PCR reads via MiXCR and lists one record per CDR3 protein. Here the sample spans approximately 200,000 distinct CDR3 sequences, 90% to 95% being singletons. The TCR sequence derives from a human donor with multiple sclerosis. The sample taken for sequencing was CD4+ T cells from PBMCs.

Written as DNA, the CDR3 is TGTGCCAGCAGCTTCCGACTAGCGGAGACCTACGAGCAGTACTTC. Translated, it gives CASSFRLAETYEQYF. This chain links TRBV11-1 with TRBJ2-7, with 9 bases fitting TRBD2. J gave up 2 bases and V 3 bases, and 5 bases lay outside the gene matches. CDR1 is SGHAT and CDR2 is FQDESV in the germline V gene (reference sequence). The CDR3 runs 15 residues.